This T cell receptor beta chain was identified in a study of immune evolution from preneoplasia to lung adenocarcinoma. Using immunoSEQ multiplex PCR, the repertoire was profiled, and TCRdb retains in-frame clones only, with some absent. The table shows around 3,200 clones, with over 65% occurring only once. Patient tissue came from resections in Japan or China, 2014–2017. This clone was seen only a few times. The receptor comes from a person aged 65 to 79 with lung adenocarcinoma. Sequencing was done on a sample of FFPE adjacent normal lung tissue.

The CDR3 sequence: CASSPDPSGLNTEAFF. In nucleotides, the CDR3 is TGCGCCAGCAGCCCGGACCCTAGCGGGTTGAACACTGAAGCTTTCTTT. The chain has TRBV5-1 and TRBJ1-1, with no clear D. This CDR3 spans 16 amino acids. Germline assignment: CDR1 SGHRS and CDR2 YFSETQ. The V and J ends lost 4 bases and 0 bases respectively, with 16 bases between them.